The TCR beta chain described here comes from a study of sequential checkpoint blockade in melanoma. Study summary: Arm A got nivolumab then ipilimumab; arm B the reverse, 1:1. Both treatment sequences were followed by maintenance nivolumab.

TCRdb keeps only in-frame clones here, not all; method: immunoSEQ multiplex PCR. The sample holds 40,000 or so clones; about nine tenths are singletons and the top ten take around 12%. This clone was seen once. Treatment of the sample: randomized to nivolumab then ipilimumab (arm A) or the reverse (arm B). Sorted cells were live CD3+CD8+, lacking CD19 and CD56, from PBMCs. The sequence derives from a human donor with melanoma. Specimen: CD8+ T cells sorted from blood (inferred from file names), collected from a patient given nivolumab and ipilimumab in sequence.

CDR3 DNA: TGCGCCAGCAGCTTTGGGACAGGGGGAGAGACCCAGTACTTC. Amino acids: CASSFGTGGETQYF. J is TRBJ2-5 and V is TRBV5-1; 11 bases line up with TRBD1. V was clipped by 2 bases and J by 4 bases; unmatched bases: 1. CDR3 length: 14 residues. Germline loops: CDR1 SGHRS, CDR2 YFSETQ.